A single sample gave rise to the 20 T cell receptor beta chains below, sequenced in a study of shared clonotypes between healthy human individuals. Generated by immunoSEQ multiplex PCR, the TCRdb table keeps only in-frame clones and is missing some. The data contain over a million clones, over 95% of them singletons. What was sequenced was naive CD4+ T cells sorted from blood. Subset: CD45RA+ positively selected. The origin of the receptors is a man younger than 40 in good health.

This chain joins TRBV28 and TRBJ2-7; D is perhaps TRBD1 (5 bases). The CDR3 has 15 amino acids. V was clipped by 4 bases and J by 2 bases, with 15 bases between them. CDR1 is MDHEN, CDR2 SYDVKM, per germline. The CDR3 sequence: CASSSIDSYPYEQYF. The CDR3 coding sequence is TGTGCCAGCAGTTCCATAGACAGTTACCCCTACGAGCAGTACTTC. The full variable domain, its missing parts supplied by reference TRBV28 and TRBJ2-7, is DVKVTQSSRYLVKRTGEKVFLECVQDMDHENMFWYRQDPGLGLRLIYFSYDVKMKEKGDIPEGYSVSREKKERFSLILESASTNQTSMYLCASSSIDSYPYEQYFGPGTRLTVT.

This clone was seen a single time. This sequence joins TRBV5-1 and TRBJ2-7; TRBD2 matches 13 bases. The V gene's germline CDR1 is SGHRS and CDR2 YFSETQ. This CDR3 contains 17 residues. V dropped 4 bases and J dropped 5; count of bases not matched to a gene: 12. CDR3 nucleotides: TGCGCCAGCAGCCCAGGACTAGCGGGAGTTCGGGGAAACGAGCAGTACTTC. It yields the protein CASSPGLAGVRGNEQYF.

The chain joins TRBV6-1 to TRBJ2-7; 9 bases fit TRBD1. There are 13 residues in the CDR3. Trimming removed 10 bases from V and 4 bases from J; junction bases left unmatched: 8. Germline loops: CDR1 MNHNS, CDR2 SASEGT. The CDR3 here is CAIGTGYRYEQYF. The CDR3, as DNA: TGTGCCATCGGGACAGGGTATCGGTACGAGCAGTACTTC.

The CDR3 DNA reads TGTGCCAGCAGCTGGGTACGGACAGGGACGTATGGCTACACCTTC. It codes for CASSWVRTGTYGYTF. This chain links TRBV5-6 with TRBJ1-2; 8 bases match TRBD1. Germline V gene data show CDR1 as SGHDT and CDR2 as YYEEEE. The CDR3 is made up of 15 amino acids. V shed 3 bases and J 5 bases; nucleotides not matched to a gene: 9.

This clone was seen just once. The chain recombines TRBV6-6 with TRBJ2-7, with D possibly matching TRBD1 (5 bases). Germline CDR1 reads MNHNY; CDR2 reads SVGAGI (reference sequence). The V end lost 2 bases, the J end lost 6 bases, and 11 bases lay between the germline ends. The CDR3 has 13 amino acids. CDR3 region: CASSYGDSLEQYF. CDR3 bases: TGTGCCAGCAGTTACGGAGACAGTCTCGAGCAGTACTTC.

This chain connects TRBV5-6 to TRBJ2-2, with D unresolved. The CDR3 extends over 12 amino acids. V lost 5 bases, J lost 7 bases, and 9 bases lay in between. Germline CDR1 and CDR2: SGHDT and YYEEEE. The CDR3 nucleotides read TGTGCCAGCAGTATACGGGTCGGGGAGCTGTTTTTT. This gives the protein CASSIRVGELFF.

As to this clone: One end of the junction varies from germline; a read error may be responsible. This rearrangement joins TRBV7-7 to TRBJ2-1, with a possible D match to TRBD1 (5 bases). Looked up from germline, CDR1 is SSHAT and CDR2 is FNYEAQ (reference sequence). CDR3 length equals 14 residues. CDR3 sequence (DNA): TGTGCTAGCAGCTTAGGGCAGGGCAACAATGAGCAGTTCTTC. Residues: CASSLGQGNNEQFF.

The gene calls are TRBV16 and TRBJ2-5; TRBD2 might be the D (5 bases). In germline, CDR1 is KGHSY, CDR2 FQNENV. This CDR3 has 18 residues. Trimming removed 4 bases at V and 1 base at J, with 22 bases between. The CDR3 here is CASSRNAGRGISQETQYF. CDR3 nucleotide sequence: TGTGCCAGCAGCCGGAACGCGGGTCGGGGAATAAGCCAAGAGACCCAGTACTTC.

The genes are TRBV5-1 and TRBJ2-1; possible D gene TRBD2, 5 bases. Deletions cut 1 base from V and 2 bases from J, with 10 bases between. This CDR3 has 15 residues. Germline CDR1 is SGHRS and CDR2 is YFSETQ. CDR3 DNA: TGCGCCAGCAGCTTGAGGAGCGGCGCCTACAATGAGCAGTTCTTC. Protein sequence: CASSLRSGAYNEQFF.

The chain carries TRBV19 and TRBJ1-5; possibly TRBD1 for D (6 bases). The V gene's germline CDR1 is LNHDA and CDR2 SQIVND (reference sequence). V lost 5 bases, J lost 3 bases, and 20 bases lay in between. The CDR3 has 17 residues. As DNA, the CDR3 is TGTGCCAGTAGTCCCCGGGGGCCAAGAGGAATCAATCAGCCCCAGCATTTT. Its protein is CASSPRGPRGINQPQHF.

This chain joins TRBV5-4 and TRBJ2-1, with 7 bases matching TRBD2. V lost 4 bases to trimming and J lost 1 base; unmatched junction nucleotides: 5. The germline V gene has CDR1 SGHNT and CDR2 YYREEE (reference sequence). The CDR3 is made up of 15 amino acids. Written as DNA, the CDR3 is TGTGCCAGCAGCGAACAAGCGGGGTCCTACAATGAGCAGTTCTTC. This codes for CASSEQAGSYNEQFF.

The J gene is TRBJ1-3, the V gene TRBV9; D is ambiguous. The length of the CDR3 is 14 residues. Trimming removed 0 bases at V and 8 bases at J, with 12 bases between. CDR1 is SGDLS, CDR2 YYNGEE, per germline. CDR3 nucleotide sequence: TGTGCCAGCAGCGTAGAGCTTCACCGGGACACCATATATTTT. The encoded protein is CASSVELHRDTIYF.

This clone was seen a single time. The chain has TRBV28 and TRBJ2-2; D is undetermined. The CDR3 contains 17 residues. Germline assignment: CDR1 MDHEN and CDR2 SYDVKM. Between the trimmed V and J ends, which lost 2 bases and 4 bases, there was a span of 17 bases. The CDR3 sequence: CASSLRWLGIGTGELFF. The CDR3 DNA follows: TGTGCCAGCAGTTTAAGGTGGCTAGGCATTGGCACCGGGGAGCTGTTTTTT.

V gene TRBV7-2 combines with J gene TRBJ2-7; the match to TRBD2 covers 9 bases. CDR1 SGHTA and CDR2 FQGNSA come from the germline V gene. The CDR3 runs 19 residues. With V trimmed by 3 bases and J by 0 bases, 15 bases remained unmatched. This chain's CDR3 is CASSFPSGRSASSSYEQYF. CDR3 DNA: TGTGCCAGCAGCTTCCCAAGCGGGAGGTCTGCATCGAGCTCCTACGAGCAGTACTTC.

This clone has only one observation. This chain connects TRBV7-9 to TRBJ2-7, with a possible D match to TRBD1 (6 bases). This CDR3 has 16 residues. Deletions cut 7 bases from V and 0 bases from J, with 19 bases between. CDR1 SEHNR and CDR2 FQNEAQ come from the germline V gene (reference sequence). CDR3 coding DNA: TGTGCCAGCACCCTTTCCGGGACAACTATCTCCTACGAGCAGTACTTC. Its protein product is CASTLSGTTISYEQYF.

The rearrangement uses TRBV5-1 and TRBJ2-3, with D uncertain. CDR3 length: 11 residues. CDR1 is SGHRS, CDR2 YFSETQ, per germline. The germline V and J ends were trimmed by 4 bases and 3 bases, with 3 bases remaining between them. DNA of the CDR3: TGCGCCAGCAGCAAGACAGATACGCAGTATTTT. This sequence encodes CASSKTDTQYF. The full variable domain, in which reference TRBV5-1 and TRBJ2-3 provide the parts outside the CDR3, is KAGVTQTPRYLIKTRGQQVTLSCSPISGHRSVSWYQQTPGQGLQFLFEYFSETQRNKGNFPGRFSGRQFSNSRSEMNVSTLELGDSALYLCASSKTDTQYFGPGTRLTVL.

The V gene is TRBV18, the J gene TRBJ2-7; the D gene could be TRBD1 or TRBD2 (5 bases each). Between the trimmed V and J ends, which lost 9 bases and 4 bases, there was a span of 13 bases. The germline V gene encodes CDR1 KGHSH and CDR2 LQKENI. This CDR3 is built from 12 residues. The CDR3 region is CASSRGGYEQYF. In DNA form, the CDR3 reads TGTGCCAGTTCGAGGGGCGGTTACGAGCAGTACTTC.

The chain employs TRBV13 and TRBJ1-3; D remains unclear. CDR1 is PRHDT and CDR2 is FYEKMQ in the germline V gene (reference sequence). V lost 1 base and J lost 4, with 8 bases in between. This CDR3 contains 14 residues. Here the CDR3 DNA reads TGTGCCAGCAGCTTAGCGTCTTGGGGAAACACCATATATTTT. Its translation: CASSLASWGNTIYF.

J is TRBJ1-1 and V is TRBV21-1; the listed D gene, TRBD1, was not tested against the DNA. TRBV21-1 is described as a pseudogene. CDR3 size: 17 residues. CDR3 region: CASSKDKGTDEVTEAFF. As DNA, the CDR3 is TGTGCCAGCAGCAAAGACAAAGGGACAGACGAGGTGACTGAAGCTTTCTTT.

The chain is built from TRBV6-5 and TRBJ2-1, with D possibly being TRBD1 (5 bases). Germline loops: CDR1 MNHEY, CDR2 SVGAGI. CDR3 size: 13 residues. V lost 6 bases and J lost 7, with 13 bases in between. As DNA, the CDR3 is TGTGCCAGCAGCCGGACACGTTGGAATGAGCAGTTCTTC. As protein: CASSRTRWNEQFF.